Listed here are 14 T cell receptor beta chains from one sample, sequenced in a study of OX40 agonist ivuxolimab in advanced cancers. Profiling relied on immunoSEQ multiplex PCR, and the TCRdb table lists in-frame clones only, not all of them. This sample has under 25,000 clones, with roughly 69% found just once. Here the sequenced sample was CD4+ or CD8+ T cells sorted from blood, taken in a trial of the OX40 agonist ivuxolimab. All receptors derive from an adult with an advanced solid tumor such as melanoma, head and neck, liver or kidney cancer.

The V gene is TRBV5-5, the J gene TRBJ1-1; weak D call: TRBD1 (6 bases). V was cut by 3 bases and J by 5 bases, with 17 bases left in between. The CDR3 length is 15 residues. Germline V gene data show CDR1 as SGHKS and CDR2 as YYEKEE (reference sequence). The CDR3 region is CASSSTQGSRTEAFF. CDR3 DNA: TGTGCCAGCAGCTCTACACAGGGAAGCAGGACTGAAGCTTTCTTT.

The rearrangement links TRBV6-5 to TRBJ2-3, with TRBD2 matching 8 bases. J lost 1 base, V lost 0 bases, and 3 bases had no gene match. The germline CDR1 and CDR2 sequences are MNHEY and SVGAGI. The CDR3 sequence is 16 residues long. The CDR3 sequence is CASSYSRAGGTDTQYF. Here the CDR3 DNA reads TGTGCCAGCAGTTACTCACGAGCGGGAGGCACAGATACGCAGTATTTT.

The CDR3 DNA sequence: TGTGCTAGTGGTTTGCCTCCGGACAGGAACACAGATACGCAGTATTTT. Translating it yields CASGLPPDRNTDTQYF. The V call is TRBV12-5, the J call TRBJ2-3; 7 bases fit TRBD1. V shed 2 bases, J shed 2 bases, and the junction held 7 bases outside the gene matches. Germline V gene lookup returns CDR1 LGHNT and CDR2 FRNRAP. The CDR3 consists of 16 residues.

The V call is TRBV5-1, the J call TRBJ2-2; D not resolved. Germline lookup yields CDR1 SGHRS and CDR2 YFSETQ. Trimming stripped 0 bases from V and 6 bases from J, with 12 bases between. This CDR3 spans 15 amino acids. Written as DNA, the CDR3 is TGCGCCAGCAGCTTGGACTTCATGAGACCCGGGGAGCTGTTTTTT. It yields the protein CASSLDFMRPGELFF. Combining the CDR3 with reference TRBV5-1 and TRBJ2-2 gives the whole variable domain KAGVTQTPRYLIKTRGQQVTLSCSPISGHRSVSWYQQTPGQGLQFLFEYFSETQRNKGNFPGRFSGRQFSNSRSEMNVSTLELGDSALYLCASSLDFMRPGELFFGEGSRLTVL.

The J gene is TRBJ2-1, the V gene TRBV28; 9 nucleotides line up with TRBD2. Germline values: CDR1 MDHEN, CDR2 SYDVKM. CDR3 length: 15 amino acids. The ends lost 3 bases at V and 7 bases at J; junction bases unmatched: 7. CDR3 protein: CASSLLAGALNEQFF. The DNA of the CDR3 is TGTGCCAGCAGTTTGTTAGCGGGAGCATTGAATGAGCAGTTCTTC.

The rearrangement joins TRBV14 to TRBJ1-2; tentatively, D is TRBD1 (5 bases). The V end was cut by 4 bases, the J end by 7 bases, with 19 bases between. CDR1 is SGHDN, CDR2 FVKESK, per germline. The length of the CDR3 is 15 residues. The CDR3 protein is CASSPGTLRGVGYTF. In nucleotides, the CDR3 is TGTGCCAGCAGCCCTGGGACCCTAAGGGGCGTTGGCTACACCTTC.

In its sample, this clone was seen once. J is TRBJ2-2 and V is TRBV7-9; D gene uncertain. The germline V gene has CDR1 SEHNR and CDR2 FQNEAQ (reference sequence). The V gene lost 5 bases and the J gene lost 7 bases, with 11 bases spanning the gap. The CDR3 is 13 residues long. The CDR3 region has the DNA TGTGCCAGCAGCCCCCGGCTGATCGGGGAGCTGTTTTTT. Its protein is CASSPRLIGELFF.

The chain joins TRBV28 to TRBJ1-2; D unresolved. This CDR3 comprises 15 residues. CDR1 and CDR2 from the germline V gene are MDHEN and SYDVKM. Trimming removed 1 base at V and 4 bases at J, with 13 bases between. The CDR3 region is CASSLLDEDFYGYTF. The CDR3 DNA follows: TGTGCCAGCAGTTTATTAGATGAAGACTTCTATGGCTACACCTTC.

CDR3 in DNA: TGTGCCAGTACTGCGGGGGCGGGAGCGTTGGTTACCTACAATGAGCAGTTCTTC. Encoded protein: CASTAGAGALVTYNEQFF. The chain combines TRBV19 with TRBJ2-1, with D maybe TRBD2 (7 bases). The germline CDR1 and CDR2 sequences are LNHDA and SQIVND (reference sequence). The CDR3 loop spans 18 amino acids. The V end lost 7 bases, the J end lost 2 bases, and 24 bases lay between the germline ends.

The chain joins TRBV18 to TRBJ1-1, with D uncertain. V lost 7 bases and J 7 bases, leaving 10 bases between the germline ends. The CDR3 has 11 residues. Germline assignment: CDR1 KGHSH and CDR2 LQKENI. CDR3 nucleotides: TGTGCCAGCTATGAAATGAGTGAAGCTTTCTTT. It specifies CASYEMSEAFF.

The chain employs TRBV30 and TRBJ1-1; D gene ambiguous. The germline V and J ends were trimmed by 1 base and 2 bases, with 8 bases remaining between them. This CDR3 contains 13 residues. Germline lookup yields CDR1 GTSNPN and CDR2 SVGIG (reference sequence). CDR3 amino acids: CAWSGHFNTEAFF. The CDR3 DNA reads TGTGCCTGGAGTGGACATTTTAACACTGAAGCTTTCTTT.

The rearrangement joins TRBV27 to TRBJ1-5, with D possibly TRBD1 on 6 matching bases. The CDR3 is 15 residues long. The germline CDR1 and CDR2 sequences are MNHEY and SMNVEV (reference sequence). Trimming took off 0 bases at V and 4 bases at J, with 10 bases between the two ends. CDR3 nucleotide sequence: TGTGCCAGCAGTTTATCCCCAGGGGAGAATCAGCCCCAGCATTTT. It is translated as CASSLSPGENQPQHF.

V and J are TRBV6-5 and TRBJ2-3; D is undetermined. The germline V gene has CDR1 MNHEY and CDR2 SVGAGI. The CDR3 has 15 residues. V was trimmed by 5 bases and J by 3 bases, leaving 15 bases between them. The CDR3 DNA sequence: TGTGCCAGCAGTCAAGACGGGTCGGTTACAGATACGCAGTATTTT. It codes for CASSQDGSVTDTQYF.

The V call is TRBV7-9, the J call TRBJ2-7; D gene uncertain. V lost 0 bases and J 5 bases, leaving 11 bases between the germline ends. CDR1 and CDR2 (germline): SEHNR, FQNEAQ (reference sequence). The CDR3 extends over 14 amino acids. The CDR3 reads CASSLASAGNEQYF. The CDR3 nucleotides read TGTGCCAGCAGCTTAGCCAGCGCTGGAAACGAGCAGTACTTC.